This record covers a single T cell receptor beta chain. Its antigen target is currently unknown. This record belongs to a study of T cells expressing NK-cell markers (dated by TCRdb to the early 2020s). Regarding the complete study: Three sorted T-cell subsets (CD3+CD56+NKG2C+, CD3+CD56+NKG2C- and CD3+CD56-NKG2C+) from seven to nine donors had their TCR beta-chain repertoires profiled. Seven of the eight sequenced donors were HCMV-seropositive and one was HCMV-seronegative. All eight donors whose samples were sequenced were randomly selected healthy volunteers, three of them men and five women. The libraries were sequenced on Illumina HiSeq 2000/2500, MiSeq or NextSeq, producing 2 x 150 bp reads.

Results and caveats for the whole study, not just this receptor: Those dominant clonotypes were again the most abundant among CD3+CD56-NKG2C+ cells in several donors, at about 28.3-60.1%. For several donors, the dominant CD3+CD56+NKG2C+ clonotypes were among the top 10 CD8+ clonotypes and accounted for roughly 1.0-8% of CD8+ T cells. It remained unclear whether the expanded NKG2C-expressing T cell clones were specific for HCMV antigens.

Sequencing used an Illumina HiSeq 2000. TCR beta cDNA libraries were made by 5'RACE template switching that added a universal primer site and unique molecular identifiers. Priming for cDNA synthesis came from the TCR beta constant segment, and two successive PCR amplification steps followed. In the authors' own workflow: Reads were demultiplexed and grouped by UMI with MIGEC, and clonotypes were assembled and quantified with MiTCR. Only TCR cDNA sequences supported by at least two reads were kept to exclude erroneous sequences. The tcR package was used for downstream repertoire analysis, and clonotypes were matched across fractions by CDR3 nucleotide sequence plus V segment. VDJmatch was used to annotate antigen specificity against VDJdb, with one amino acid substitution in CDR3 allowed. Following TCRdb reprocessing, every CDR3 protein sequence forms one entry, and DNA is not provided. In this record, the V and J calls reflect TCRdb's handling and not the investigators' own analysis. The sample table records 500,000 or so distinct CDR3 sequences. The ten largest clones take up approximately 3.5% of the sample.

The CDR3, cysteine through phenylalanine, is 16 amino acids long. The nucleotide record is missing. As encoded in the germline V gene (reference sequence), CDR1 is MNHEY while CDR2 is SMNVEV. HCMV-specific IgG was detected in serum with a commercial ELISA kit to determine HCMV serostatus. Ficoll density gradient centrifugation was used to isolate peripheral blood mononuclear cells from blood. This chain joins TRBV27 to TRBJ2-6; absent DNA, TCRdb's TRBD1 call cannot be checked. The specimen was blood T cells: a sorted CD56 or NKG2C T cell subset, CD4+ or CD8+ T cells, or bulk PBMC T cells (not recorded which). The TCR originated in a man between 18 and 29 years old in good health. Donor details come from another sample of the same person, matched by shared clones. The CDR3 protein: CASSLSGGLGANVLTF.